The next 12 T cell receptor beta chains were all read from a single sample in a study of blood T cell repertoires in COVID-19. The assay was immunoSEQ multiplex PCR, and TCRdb's table has in-frame clones only and misses some. The table has 100,000 or so clones, roughly 80% seen once. The sample consisted of peripheral blood. Source of these receptors: an elderly woman with acute or convalescent COVID-19.

This chain uses TRBV5-4 with TRBJ1-2, with D maybe TRBD1 (6 bases). The V gene lost 5 bases and the J gene lost 4 bases, with 18 bases spanning the gap. The CDR3 has 15 residues. From germline, CDR1 is SGHNT and CDR2 YYREEE (reference sequence). CDR3: CASRQELQGSYGYTF. The DNA for the CDR3 is TGTGCCAGCAGGCAGGAACTACAGGGAAGCTATGGCTACACCTTC.

The CDR3 reads CASSLDRANTEAFF. CDR3 sequence (DNA): TGTGCCAGCAGCTTAGACAGGGCTAACACTGAAGCTTTCTTT. J is TRBJ1-1 and V is TRBV7-9; TRBD1 is a possible D gene (6 bases). The V end lost 1 base, the J end lost 2 bases, and 8 bases lay between the germline ends. In germline, CDR1 is SEHNR, CDR2 FQNEAQ (reference sequence). CDR3 size: 14 residues. The full variable domain, completed using reference TRBV7-9 and TRBJ1-1, is DTGVSQNPRHKITKRGQNVTFRCDPISEHNRLYWYRQTLGQGPEFLTYFQNEAQLEKSRLLSDRFSAERPKGSFSTLEIQRTEQGDSAMYLCASSLDRANTEAFFGQGTRLTVV.

This clone was observed a single time. The CDR3 DNA reads TGTGCCAGCGCAGCCAACAGGGGACTCAATCAGCCCCAGCATTTT. Encoded protein: CASAANRGLNQPQHF. V usage is TRBV6-6 and J usage is TRBJ1-5; the match to TRBD1 covers 7 bases. The V and J ends lost 8 bases and 3 bases, in that order; junction bases with no gene match: 10. CDR3 length equals 15 residues. Germline CDR1 MNHNY, CDR2 SVGAGI (reference sequence).

This rearrangement joins TRBV6-6 to TRBJ1-2; tentative D call: TRBD1 (5 bases). This CDR3 comprises 14 residues. From germline, CDR1 is MNHNY and CDR2 SVGAGI (reference sequence). Trimming took 7 bases from V and 1 from J, leaving 13 bases between them. This CDR3 reads CASIPTGGNYGYTF. CDR3 nucleotide sequence: TGTGCCAGCATCCCAACGGGGGGTAACTATGGCTACACCTTC.

In this sample, this clone turned up once. The chain uses TRBV13 and TRBJ2-3; the D gene is possibly TRBD2 (5 bases). V was shortened by 5 bases and J by 2 bases, with 11 bases between the two germline ends. Germline CDR1 reads PRHDT; CDR2 reads FYEKMQ (reference sequence). The CDR3 totals 14 residues. The CDR3: CASSGSGYTDTQYF. The CDR3 nucleotides read TGTGCCAGCAGCGGGAGCGGCTACACAGATACGCAGTATTTT.

CDR3 amino acids: CSGVSGRALSNEQFF. The CDR3 coding sequence is TGCAGCGGTGTTAGCGGGAGGGCCTTGTCAAATGAGCAGTTCTTC. The chain recombines TRBV29-1 with TRBJ2-1, with 11 bases identical to TRBD2. CDR1 SQVTM and CDR2 ANQGSEA come from the germline V gene. After removal of 7 bases from V and 7 bases from J, the junction contained 12 bases not matched to a gene. The CDR3 consists of 15 residues.

Comments on this clone: One end of the junction is discordant with germline, which a read error may explain. In DNA form, the CDR3 reads TGTGCCAGTAGTTCCTCCTTCGGGGGGGTCTTC. This gives the protein CASSSSFGGVF. The rearrangement links TRBV19 to TRBJ2-1, with 8 bases matching TRBD2. The CDR3 totals 11 residues. Germline V gene sequence: CDR1 LNHDA, CDR2 SQIVND (reference sequence).

This chain connects TRBV7-9 to TRBJ1-4; 7 bases agree with TRBD1. With 5 bases clipped from V and 10 bases from J, the junction kept 4 bases outside the gene matches. From germline, CDR1 is SEHNR and CDR2 FQNEAQ (reference sequence). The CDR3 runs to 12 residues. The CDR3 is CASSPDRVKLFF. The DNA for the CDR3 is TGTGCCAGCAGCCCAGACAGGGTAAAACTGTTTTTT.

This chain uses TRBV5-4 with TRBJ2-5; TRBD2 agrees at 9 bases. The CDR3 extends over 15 amino acids. The V gene end was trimmed by 5 bases and the J gene end by 1 base; junction bases not matched to a gene: 6. Germline V CDR1 and CDR2: SGHNT, YYREEE (reference sequence). The CDR3 sequence: CASRSTSGSQETQYF. In DNA, the CDR3 is TGTGCCAGCAGGTCAACTAGCGGGTCCCAAGAGACCCAGTACTTC.

The chain has TRBV19 and TRBJ1-5; TRBD1 is a possible D gene (5 bases). The ends were cut back, 4 bases at V and 4 bases at J, with 20 bases in the middle. Looked up from germline, CDR1 is LNHDA and CDR2 is SQIVND (reference sequence). This CDR3 comprises 17 residues. DNA for the CDR3: TGTGCCAGTAGTAATCCAGGGAACAATCCCTTGAATCAGCCCCAGCATTTT. Amino acid sequence: CASSNPGNNPLNQPQHF.

This clone was detected only once. The rearrangement uses TRBV19 and TRBJ2-1; 12 nucleotides match TRBD2. This CDR3 has 17 amino acids. V lost 4 bases to trimming and J lost 7 bases; unmatched junction nucleotides: 11. Germline V gene data show CDR1 as LNHDA and CDR2 as SQIVND (reference sequence). The CDR3 loop is CASSTSLAGGPGNEQFF. CDR3 bases: TGTGCCAGTAGTACTTCCCTAGCGGGAGGGCCGGGAAATGAGCAGTTCTTC.

This rearrangement joins TRBV7-9 to TRBJ2-2, with no clear D. Trimming removed 5 bases from V and 2 bases from J, with 6 bases in between. Per germline, CDR1 SEHNR and CDR2 FQNEAQ (reference sequence). The CDR3 extends over 13 amino acids. This chain's CDR3 is CASSHQNTGELFF. DNA for the CDR3: TGTGCCAGCAGCCATCAAAACACCGGGGAGCTGTTTTTT.